The clone carrying this TCR beta chain was found a few times. As yet, its antigen is unknown. The cDNA came from 5'RACE with 10-nucleotide random UMIs. TCRdb recomputed calls from the 5' RACE reads with MiXCR, one row per CDR3 protein. In the table there are roughly 120,000 distinct CDR3 sequences, around 3% of which are singletons. The source of the sample is a study of neurological immune-mediated disorders. The CDR3 sequence is 15 residues long. Looked up from germline, CDR1 is DFQATT and CDR2 is SNEGSKA (reference sequence). Trimming shortened V by 3 bases and J by 2 bases, and 16 bases separated the two germline ends. Study conclusions and caveats: Private repertoires in all groups were suggested, as expanded clones shared no CDR3 amino acid sequences across subjects. Phylogenetic analysis grouped 18 of 34 multiple sclerosis patients' repertoires together, suggesting a possible repertoire signature. With the multiple sclerosis repertoire cluster, neither clinical nor MRI features showed any association.

The sequence came from a woman in her twenties or thirties with multiple sclerosis. The sample taken for sequencing was PBMCs. The chain employs TRBV20-1 and TRBJ2-5; D is possibly TRBD2 (6 bases). As DNA, the CDR3 is TGCAGTGCTAGCGGGAGTGAGGTTCGTCAAGAGACCCAGTACTTC. Amino acids: CSASGSEVRQETQYF.